Presented here are 25 T cell receptor beta chains from one specimen sequenced in a study of OX40 agonist ivuxolimab in advanced cancers. The data were produced by immunoSEQ multiplex PCR, yet TCRdb's version contains in-frame clones alone and is incomplete. The sample has approximately 66,000 clones, 75% to 90% seen once. The specimen was CD4+ or CD8+ T cells sorted from blood, collected in a trial of the OX40 agonist ivuxolimab. The receptor set was obtained from an adult with an advanced solid tumor such as melanoma, head and neck, liver or kidney cancer.

The chain employs TRBV4-1 and TRBJ1-4; TRBD1 might be the D (5 bases). Germline loops: CDR1 MGHRA, CDR2 YSYEKL. V shed 1 base and J shed 8 bases, with 11 bases lying between them. The CDR3 spans 14 residues. This CDR3 reads CASSQGGQEEKLFF. As DNA, the CDR3 is TGCGCCAGCAGCCAAGGGGGCCAGGAAGAAAAACTGTTTTTT.

This clone was observed a handful of times. V and J are TRBV6-5 and TRBJ1-6; maybe TRBD1 (6 bases). The V end lost 7 bases, the J end lost 2 bases, and 12 bases lay between the germline ends. There are 15 residues in the CDR3. CDR1 MNHEY and CDR2 SVGAGI come from the germline V gene. The CDR3 DNA follows: TGTGCCAGCAACGGGGGGCAGACCTATAATTCACCCCTCCACTTT. Translation gives CASNGGQTYNSPLHF.

This sequence joins TRBV11-3 and TRBJ1-3; no reliable D call. Trimming cost V 5 bases and J 0 bases, with 14 bases left between them. Germline V gives CDR1 SGHNT, CDR2 YENEEA. The CDR3 runs 16 residues. The CDR3 DNA reads as TGTGCCAGCAGCCATGTCGGGCCCGACTCTGGAAACACCATATATTTT. Encoded protein: CASSHVGPDSGNTIYF.

This clone was seen a single time. The chain carries TRBV6-5 and TRBJ1-5; tentative D call: TRBD1 (5 bases). The germline V gene encodes CDR1 MNHEY and CDR2 SVGAGI. The CDR3 covers 14 residues. The germline V and J ends were trimmed by 5 bases and 6 bases, with 14 bases remaining between them. CDR3 protein: CASSKLQGFQPQHF. The CDR3 nucleotides read TGTGCCAGCAGTAAACTCCAGGGTTTTCAGCCCCAGCATTTT.

The genes are TRBV6-1 and TRBJ1-5; 10 bases agree with TRBD1. There are 16 residues in the CDR3. V shed 4 bases and J 7 bases; nucleotides not matched to a gene: 10. The germline V gene encodes CDR1 MNHNS and CDR2 SASEGT. The CDR3 protein is CASSGTRQGADQPQHF. The DNA for the CDR3 is TGTGCCAGCAGTGGAACCCGACAGGGGGCGGACCAGCCCCAGCATTTT.

The rearrangement joins TRBV7-2 to TRBJ2-5; perhaps TRBD1 as D (6 bases). Trimming pared 3 bases from V and 4 bases from J, leaving 12 bases between. The CDR3 runs to 14 residues. CDR1 is SGHTA and CDR2 is FQGNSA in the germline V gene. CDR3 loop: CASSFQGSRETQYF. In DNA, the CDR3 is TGTGCCAGCAGCTTCCAGGGGTCCCGAGAGACCCAGTACTTC.

This clone was recorded a few times. The CDR3 nucleotides are TGTGCCAGCAGTCAACAGGGGGGAAACACTGAAGCTTTCTTT. Translation gives CASSQQGGNTEAFF. The chain joins TRBV28 to TRBJ1-1, with TRBD1 matching 8 bases. V shed 5 bases and J 2 bases; nucleotides not matched to a gene: 4. The germline V gene has CDR1 MDHEN and CDR2 SYDVKM. The CDR3 length is 14 residues.

This clone occurred once. The gene calls are TRBV5-4 and TRBJ2-1; D remains ambiguous. CDR3 length: 13 residues. Trimming took 4 bases from V and 10 from J, leaving 15 bases between them. Looked up from germline, CDR1 is SGHNT and CDR2 is YYREEE (reference sequence). The CDR3 nucleotides read TGTGCCAGCAGCCTGGGATCCACCCCAGAGCAGTTCTTC. It specifies CASSLGSTPEQFF.

The genes are TRBV1 and TRBJ1-2; TRBD1, as called in the table, went unchecked against the DNA. TRBV1 is a pseudogene locus. The length of the CDR3 is 15 residues. The CDR3 loop is CTSSQLTDRSYGYTF. The CDR3 nucleotides read TGCACCAGCAGCCAGTTAACGGACAGGAGCTATGGCTACACCTTC.

V is TRBV5-6 and J is TRBJ2-7; D is ambiguous. Germline values: CDR1 SGHDT, CDR2 YYEEEE. The CDR3 consists of 11 residues. V lost 0 bases to trimming and J lost 5 bases, with 3 bases between them. CDR3 amino acids: CASSLGHEQYF. The CDR3 bases are TGTGCCAGCAGCTTGGGCCACGAGCAGTACTTC.

Here the CDR3 reads CASAILDSGNTIYF. Written as DNA, the CDR3 is TGTGCCAGCGCAATATTAGACTCTGGAAACACCATATATTTT. This chain connects TRBV6-1 to TRBJ1-3; no definite D call. Trimming cost V 8 bases and J 0 bases, with 11 bases left between them. CDR1 and CDR2 (germline): MNHNS, SASEGT. This CDR3 is 14 amino acids long.

The V and J genes are TRBV7-9 and TRBJ1-2; D perhaps matches TRBD1 (6 bases). Germline assignment: CDR1 SEHNR and CDR2 FQNEAQ (reference sequence). The CDR3 consists of 14 residues. The V gene lost 7 bases and the J gene lost 8 bases, with 20 bases spanning the gap. The CDR3 DNA sequence: TGTGCCAGCACCCCAACGGGGGGGCGATTAGGCTACACCTTC. Protein sequence: CASTPTGGRLGYTF.

The rearrangement uses TRBV6-1 and TRBJ2-7; D gene ambiguous. V was pared by 2 bases and J by 4 bases, with 6 bases between. Germline V CDR1 and CDR2: MNHNS, SASEGT. The CDR3 totals 12 residues. The DNA of the CDR3 is TGTGCCAGCAGTGAATCCAGGTACGAGCAGTACTTC. Translating it yields CASSESRYEQYF.

J is TRBJ1-4 and V is TRBV28; possible D gene TRBD1, 5 bases. The V gene's germline CDR1 is MDHEN and CDR2 SYDVKM. V lost 7 bases and J 5 bases, leaving 14 bases between the germline ends. The CDR3 totals 14 residues. The CDR3 region has the DNA TGTGCCAGCATCCCTCTCGGGGGAAATGAAAAACTGTTTTTT. It is translated as CASIPLGGNEKLFF. The full variable domain, completed using reference TRBV28 and TRBJ1-4, is DVKVTQSSRYLVKRTGEKVFLECVQDMDHENMFWYRQDPGLGLRLIYFSYDVKMKEKGDIPEGYSVSREKKERFSLILESASTNQTSMYLCASIPLGGNEKLFFGSGTQLSVL.

This rearrangement joins TRBV28 to TRBJ1-5; D is uncertain. The CDR3 totals 12 residues. The V gene lost 3 bases and the J gene lost 6 bases, with 6 bases spanning the gap. Germline CDR1 reads MDHEN; CDR2 reads SYDVKM. CDR3 in amino acids: CASSLGIQPQHF. In DNA form, the CDR3 reads TGTGCCAGCAGTTTGGGTATTCAGCCCCAGCATTTT.

This chain joins TRBV30 and TRBJ2-7; D is perhaps TRBD2 (5 bases). Per germline, CDR1 GTSNPN and CDR2 SVGIG (reference sequence). The CDR3 is made up of 13 amino acids. Deletions cut 8 bases from V and 3 bases from J, with 17 bases between. As DNA, the CDR3 is TGTGCCCATTCGGAGCGGATCCACTACGAGCAGTACTTC. It codes for CAHSERIHYEQYF.

V usage is TRBV5-6 and J usage is TRBJ1-3; the D is unclear. This CDR3 comprises 16 residues. V lost 4 bases to trimming and J lost 2 bases, with 16 bases between them. The germline V gene encodes CDR1 SGHDT and CDR2 YYEEEE. CDR3 nucleotide sequence: TGTGCCAGCAGCCCTGGGGATGGTGGCCCTGGAAACACCATATATTTT. Protein sequence: CASSPGDGGPGNTIYF. Combining the CDR3 with reference TRBV5-6 and TRBJ1-3 gives the whole variable domain DAGVTQSPTHLIKTRGQQVTLRCSPKSGHDTVSWYQQALGQGPQFIFQYYEEEERQRGNFPDRFSGHQFPNYSSELNVNALLLGDSALYLCASSPGDGGPGNTIYFGEGSWLTVV.

This chain uses TRBV6-5 with TRBJ2-7; the D gene is possibly TRBD1 (5 bases). Trimming stripped 2 bases from V and 5 bases from J, with 16 bases between. This CDR3 is 15 amino acids long. CDR1 is MNHEY and CDR2 is SVGAGI in the germline V gene. This CDR3 reads CASSYSHKGWDEQYF. The CDR3 DNA reads TGTGCCAGCAGTTACAGCCATAAGGGGTGGGACGAGCAGTACTTC.

This clone was observed once. J is TRBJ1-4 and V is TRBV6-1; D remains ambiguous. Germline V lookup: CDR1 MNHNS, CDR2 SASEGT. V lost 4 bases and J 5 bases, leaving 8 bases between the germline ends. The CDR3 has 13 amino acids. The CDR3, as DNA: TGTGCCAGCAGTGGCAGGTGGAATGAAAAACTGTTTTTT. The encoded protein is CASSGRWNEKLFF.

This rearrangement joins TRBV2 to TRBJ2-3; 11 nucleotides align to TRBD2. Germline V gene sequence: CDR1 SNHLY, CDR2 FYNNEI. The V segment lost 5 bases and the J segment 1 base; nucleotides outside the gene matches: 5. This CDR3 contains 16 residues. The CDR3 DNA reads TGTGCCAGCAGTAAAGGGACTAGCGGTGGCACAGATACGCAGTATTTT. Translated: CASSKGTSGGTDTQYF.

The genes are TRBV18 and TRBJ2-5; 10 positions match TRBD1. The J segment lost 4 bases and the V segment lost 1 base, leaving 0 bases of the junction unmatched. Germline V gene lookup returns CDR1 KGHSH and CDR2 LQKENI. The CDR3 runs 14 residues. Here the CDR3 DNA reads TGTGCCAGCTCACCACGGACAGGGGGAGAGACCCAGTACTTC. This encodes CASSPRTGGETQYF. Looking up the rest from reference TRBV18 and TRBJ2-5 gives the full variable domain: NAGVMQNPRHLVRRRGQEARLRCSPMKGHSHVYWYRQLPEEGLKFMVYLQKENIIDESGMPKERFSAEFPKEGPSILRIQQVVRGDSAAYFCASSPRTGGETQYFGPGTRLLVL.

This clone was seen a single time. The chain has TRBV6-5 and TRBJ2-3; TRBD2 matches at 11 bases. Germline trimming cut 4 bases from V and 2 bases from J; bases unmatched to any gene: 5. CDR1 and CDR2 (germline): MNHEY, SVGAGI. There are 16 residues in the CDR3. CDR3 DNA sequence: TGTGCCAGCAGTTCCCGACTAGCGGGGTACACAGATACGCAGTATTTT. Encoded protein: CASSSRLAGYTDTQYF.

V gene TRBV7-2 combines with J gene TRBJ2-4; D uncertain. Germline CDR1 reads SGHTA; CDR2 reads FQGNSA. Deletions cut 3 bases from V and 7 bases from J, with 7 bases between. This CDR3 contains 12 residues. CDR3 residues: CASSFQTNIQYF. CDR3 DNA: TGTGCCAGCAGCTTTCAAACGAACATTCAGTACTTC.

The table lists this clone with a few counts. This chain connects TRBV19 to TRBJ1-1; D uncertain. The CDR3 runs to 11 residues. Per the germline V gene, CDR1 is LNHDA and CDR2 is SQIVND (reference sequence). Trimming removed 5 bases from V and 7 bases from J, with 8 bases in between. The DNA for the CDR3 is TGTGCCAGTAGTCATAAAGTTGAAGCTTTCTTT. It codes for CASSHKVEAFF.

The V and J genes are TRBV5-1 and TRBJ2-3, with 12 bases fitting TRBD2. V dropped 4 bases and J dropped 1; count of bases not matched to a gene: 4. The CDR3 has 16 residues. Germline V gives CDR1 SGHRS, CDR2 YFSETQ. The CDR3 sequence: CASSPGTSGRTDTQYF. The CDR3 DNA reads as TGCGCCAGCAGCCCGGGGACTAGCGGGCGCACAGATACGCAGTATTTT.